This TCR beta chain was obtained from a study of beta chain features in type 1 diabetes. Study-wide points: Shortening that was moderate but significant affected the TCRB CDR3s of Type 1 diabetes patients in all four CD4+ subsets.

About this clone: Antigen unknown.

With V trimmed by 5 bases and J by 5 bases, 4 bases remained unmatched. Per the germline V gene, CDR1 is LGHNT and CDR2 is FRNRAP. This CDR3 contains 13 residues. By way of CD45RO/CCR7/CD25/CD127/CD95/CD27, the CD4+ regulatory, stem cell-like memory, central memory and naive cells were sorted. Every bit of the isolated RNA underwent reverse transcription, so sequencing read expressed TCRB transcripts. TCRdb's table, derived via immunoSEQ multiplex PCR, lists solely in-frame clones and lacks some. The repertoire consists of roughly 300,000 clones, with 12% to 15% occurring once and the leading ten covering 5.5% to 7.5%.

Source material: central memory CD4+ T cells from blood. The rearrangement joins TRBV12-5 to TRBJ1-1, with TRBD1 identical over 8 bases. The clonotype comes from a man aged 30 to 39 in good health. CDR3 protein: CASGQQGGTEAFF. For the CDR3, the DNA is TGTGCTAGTGGTCAACAGGGGGGGACTGAAGCTTTCTTT.